This TCR beta chain is from a study of shared clonotypes between healthy human individuals. Sequencing was performed with immunoSEQ multiplex PCR; in TCRdb, only in-frame clones are kept and a portion is missing. The table lists under 850,000 clones, roughly 72% of them singletons. V lost 3 bases and J lost 10, with 10 bases in between. The CDR3 is made up of 12 amino acids. Germline V gene data show CDR1 as LNHNV and CDR2 as YYDKDF (reference sequence). The rearrangement links TRBV15 to TRBJ2-1; a weak D match, TRBD2 (5 bases). This TCR was sampled from a woman aged 25-40 years in good health. The sequenced material came from memory CD4+ T cells sorted from blood. Subset defined: CD45RA-negative fraction. CDR3 region: CATSRPWREQFF. CDR3 coding DNA: TGTGCCACCAGCAGGCCCTGGAGGGAGCAGTTCTTC.